This TCR beta chain was obtained from a study of OX40 agonist ivuxolimab in advanced cancers. Here immunoSEQ multiplex PCR was the method, and the copy in TCRdb shows in-frame clones only, minus some. The sample lists approximately 11,000 clones; 86% were seen once. This clone occurred a few times. The material sequenced was CD4+ or CD8+ T cells sorted from blood, taken in a trial of the OX40 agonist ivuxolimab. The receptor comes from an adult with an advanced solid tumor such as melanoma, head and neck, liver or kidney cancer.

The CDR3 nucleotides are TGTGCCAGCAGTTTAATTGACCTCTGGTCTGCTAATGAAAAACTGTTTTTT. Its protein is CASSLIDLWSANEKLFF. This chain joins TRBV28 and TRBJ1-4; no clear D. V was shortened by 2 bases and J by 3 bases, with 16 bases between the two germline ends. Germline V gene data show CDR1 as MDHEN and CDR2 as SYDVKM. The CDR3 totals 17 residues.